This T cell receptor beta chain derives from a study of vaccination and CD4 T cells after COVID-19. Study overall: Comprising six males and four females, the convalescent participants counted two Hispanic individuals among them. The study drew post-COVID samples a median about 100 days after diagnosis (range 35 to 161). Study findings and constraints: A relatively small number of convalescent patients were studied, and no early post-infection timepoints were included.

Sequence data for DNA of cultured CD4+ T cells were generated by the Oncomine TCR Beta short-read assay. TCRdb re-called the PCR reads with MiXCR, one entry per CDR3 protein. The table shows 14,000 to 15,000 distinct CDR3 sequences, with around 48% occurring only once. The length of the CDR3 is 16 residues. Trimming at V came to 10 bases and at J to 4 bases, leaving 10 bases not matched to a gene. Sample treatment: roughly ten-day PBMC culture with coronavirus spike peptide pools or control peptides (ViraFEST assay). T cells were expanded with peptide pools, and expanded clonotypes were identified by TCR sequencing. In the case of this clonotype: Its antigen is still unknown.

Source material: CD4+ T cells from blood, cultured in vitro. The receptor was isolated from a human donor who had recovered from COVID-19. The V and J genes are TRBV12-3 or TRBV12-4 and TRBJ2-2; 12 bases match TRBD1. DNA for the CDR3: TGTGCCACCACAAGGGGACAGGGGGCAGGCACCGGGGAGCTGTTTTTT. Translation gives CATTRGQGAGTGELFF.